This T cell receptor (beta chain) stems from a study of T cell repertoires in cytomegalovirus infection. Study-wide context: Indications came from public TCR beta signatures; they pointed to CMV infection and to a matching HLA type.

From the reads, TCRdb called clonotypes with MiXCR, one entry per CDR3 protein. This sample has about 260,000 distinct CDR3 sequences; approximately 14% occur once, and the top ten carry 8.8%. Remarks on this clonotype: Its target is not known.

Study-level findings and limits: HLA-C-restricted CMV-specific TCR beta clonotypes were dominant in the ex vivo response.

The CDR3 has 14 amino acids. Germline V gene sequence: CDR1 LGHDT, CDR2 YNNKEL (reference sequence). The V segment lost 3 bases and the J segment 7 bases; nucleotides outside the gene matches: 3. Sample: PBMCs. The clonotype originates from a human donor in good health (CMV status not recorded). Some clones in this sample may be carry-over from other donors' samples. The rearrangement links TRBV3-1 to TRBJ2-1, with 10 bases aligning to TRBD2. The CDR3 sequence is CASSHFSGRNEQFF. CDR3 bases: TGTGCCAGCAGCCATTTTAGCGGGAGGAATGAGCAGTTCTTC.